The 24 T cell receptor beta chains below all came from one sample that was sequenced in a study of CD8+ T cells in alopecia areata. RNA was isolated and reverse transcribed to cDNA, the sequencing template. Using immunoSEQ multiplex PCR, the repertoire was profiled, and TCRdb retains in-frame clones only, with some absent. The sample lists about 110,000 clones, approximately 59% seen once, with less than 25% in the top ten. The material sequenced was CD8+ T cells sorted from blood. These receptors all come from a human donor in good health.

This chain links TRBV4-3 with TRBJ2-2; D uncertain. The CDR3 has 15 residues. Germline CDR1 LGHNA, CDR2 YSLEER. Trimming stripped 0 bases from V and 5 bases from J, with 10 bases between. CDR3 in DNA: TGCGCCAGCAGCCAAGATCAGGTTGGAACCGGGGAGCTGTTTTTT. Residues: CASSQDQVGTGELFF.

The rearrangement links TRBV27 to TRBJ2-6; D gene ambiguous. Germline lookup yields CDR1 MNHEY and CDR2 SMNVEV (reference sequence). Trimming stripped 0 bases from V and 2 bases from J, with 2 bases between. The CDR3 length is 14 residues. CDR3 coding DNA: TGTGCCAGCAGTTTATCGACTGGGGCCAACGTCCTGACTTTC. Residues: CASSLSTGANVLTF.

J is TRBJ2-7 and V is TRBV6-5; unclear D gene. Trimming took off 8 bases at V and 6 bases at J, with 14 bases between the two ends. This CDR3 is 12 amino acids long. Germline values: CDR1 MNHEY, CDR2 SVGAGI. The CDR3 DNA sequence: TGTGCCAGCGGCCCAGGATGGGGCGAGCAGTACTTC. Encoded protein: CASGPGWGEQYF.

The sample holds a few counts of this clone. The rearrangement links TRBV2 to TRBJ2-2, with a weak D call TRBD2 (5 bases). The CDR3 has 15 residues. Trimming removed 3 bases from V and 6 bases from J, with 14 bases in between. Looked up from germline, CDR1 is SNHLY and CDR2 is FYNNEI. Here the CDR3 reads CASSDPLDSAGELFF. The CDR3 DNA reads as TGTGCCAGCAGTGACCCTCTCGATAGCGCCGGGGAGCTGTTTTTT.

The gene calls are TRBV13 and TRBJ2-7; D is uncertain. V was pared by 4 bases and J by 7 bases, with 17 bases between. This CDR3 contains 14 residues. Germline V lookup: CDR1 PRHDT, CDR2 FYEKMQ (reference sequence). CDR3 in amino acids: CASSSTGTASEQYF. CDR3 nucleotide sequence: TGTGCCAGCAGCTCGACTGGTACCGCTTCGGAGCAGTACTTC.

The chain uses TRBV30 and TRBJ1-2, with TRBD1 matching over 8 bases. The V gene end was trimmed by 6 bases and the J gene end by 7 bases; junction bases not matched to a gene: 10. CDR3 length: 13 amino acids. Germline CDR1 GTSNPN, CDR2 SVGIG (reference sequence). The DNA of the CDR3 is TGTGCCTGTAGGGACAGGCTCGGGGGTGGCTACACCTTC. The encoded protein is CACRDRLGGGYTF. Drawing the rest from reference TRBV30 and TRBJ1-2, the complete variable domain is SQTIHQWPATLVQPVGSPLSLECTVEGTSNPNLYWYRQAAGRGLQLLFYSVGIGQISSEVPQNLSASRPQDRQFILSSKKLLLSDSGFYLCACRDRLGGGYTFGSGTRLTVV.

The V and J genes are TRBV4-1 and TRBJ2-5; no reliable D call. Near its end, the DNA agrees better with TRBJ2-7, so the J call may be wrong. The CDR3 length is 13 residues. CDR1 MGHRA and CDR2 YSYEKL come from the germline V gene. Here the CDR3 reads CASSQADGYEQYF. The CDR3 DNA reads as TGCGCCAGCAGCCAGGCGGACGGCTACGAGCAGTACTTC.

The chain employs TRBV15 and TRBJ2-2; no firm D call. The CDR3 covers 13 residues. Trimming stripped 5 bases from V and 7 bases from J, with 11 bases between. Germline values: CDR1 LNHNV, CDR2 YYDKDF (reference sequence). CDR3 sequence: CATSEPFLGELFF. The CDR3 nucleotides read TGTGCCACCAGCGAGCCCTTCCTCGGGGAGCTGTTTTTT.

This clone was seen only a few times. This chain connects TRBV6-1 to TRBJ1-2; the D is unclear. The germline CDR1 and CDR2 sequences are MNHNS and SASEGT. This CDR3 is built from 12 residues. Between the trimmed V and J ends, which lost 4 bases and 3 bases, there was a span of 6 bases. The chain's CDR3 is CASSGLDYGYTF. The CDR3 nucleotides are TGTGCCAGCAGTGGGTTGGACTATGGCTACACCTTC.

Points on this clone: At the DNA level, this CDR3 is encoded by other sequences in the same sample as well. The chain recombines TRBV13 with TRBJ2-7; D is undetermined. Germline-derived CDR1 and CDR2 are PRHDT and FYEKMQ (reference sequence). The CDR3 is 12 residues long. The germline V and J ends were trimmed by 5 bases and 0 bases, with 5 bases remaining between them. The CDR3 DNA is TGTGCCAGCAGCCATTCCTCCTACGAGCAGTACTTC. Amino acid sequence: CASSHSSYEQYF. The full variable domain, completed using reference TRBV13 and TRBJ2-7, is AAGVIQSPRHLIKEKRETATLKCYPIPRHDTVYWYQQGPGQDPQFLISFYEKMQSDKGSIPDRFSAQQFSDYHSELNMSSLELGDSALYFCASSHSSYEQYFGPGTRLTVT.

V gene TRBV4-3 combines with J gene TRBJ1-2; D is perhaps TRBD1 (5 bases). V was clipped by 4 bases and J by 0 bases, with 12 bases between them. CDR3 length: 15 amino acids. In germline, CDR1 is LGHNA, CDR2 YSLEER. The CDR3 loop is CASSPAQGANYGYTF. The CDR3 nucleotides read TGCGCCAGCAGCCCGGCGCAGGGAGCTAACTATGGCTACACCTTC.

This chain links TRBV10-3 with TRBJ1-2; tentatively, D is TRBD1 (5 bases). Trimming left V 0 bases short and J 4 bases short, with 12 bases between. The CDR3 length is 15 residues. Germline CDR1 is ENHRY and CDR2 is SYGVKD. The DNA for the CDR3 is TGTGCCATCAGTGAGTCATCGGGGACCCTCTATGGCTACACCTTC. Encoded protein: CAISESSGTLYGYTF.

The chain is built from TRBV19 and TRBJ1-5; TRBD1 agrees at 7 bases. In germline, CDR1 is LNHDA, CDR2 SQIVND (reference sequence). The J segment lost 3 bases and the V segment lost 5 bases, leaving 10 bases of the junction unmatched. This CDR3 is built from 16 residues. The CDR3 sequence: CASSAPRQGFNQPQHF. CDR3 bases: TGTGCCAGTAGTGCTCCACGACAGGGATTCAATCAGCCCCAGCATTTT.

The table lists this clone with a few counts. A far larger clone is off by one base, so a read error is likely. The same CDR3 also results from other DNA sequences found in this sample. The chain links TRBV4-1 to TRBJ2-3; the match to TRBD2 covers 10 bases. The CDR3 is 16 residues long. Germline V lookup: CDR1 MGHRA, CDR2 YSYEKL. V shed 0 bases, J shed 1 base, and the junction held 1 base outside the gene matches. CDR3 region: CASSQDLAGGTDTQYF. CDR3 DNA sequence: TGCGCCAGCAGCCAAGATCTAGCGGGGGGCACAGATACGCAGTATTTT.

The chain combines TRBV13 with TRBJ2-3; 7 bases agree with TRBD2. J was trimmed by 4 bases and V by 5 bases; bases with no gene match: 9. Per germline, CDR1 PRHDT and CDR2 FYEKMQ (reference sequence). The CDR3 sequence is 15 residues long. This CDR3 reads CASSRTAGVADTQYF. The CDR3 nucleotides read TGTGCCAGCAGCAGGACGGCGGGGGTGGCAGATACGCAGTATTTT.

The chain uses TRBV13 and TRBJ2-5; D may be TRBD2 (7 bases). Germline V gene data show CDR1 as PRHDT and CDR2 as FYEKMQ (reference sequence). This CDR3 comprises 14 residues. Trimming stripped 5 bases from V and 1 base from J, with 11 bases between. The chain's CDR3 is CASSTRGAQETQYF. CDR3 coding DNA: TGTGCCAGCAGCACACGGGGGGCCCAAGAGACCCAGTACTTC.

The V call is TRBV6-5, the J call TRBJ2-2; TRBD2 agrees at 11 bases. The germline V gene encodes CDR1 MNHEY and CDR2 SVGAGI. The CDR3 runs 13 residues. CDR3 protein: CATSGSYTGELFF. CDR3 DNA: TGTGCAACTAGCGGGAGCTACACCGGGGAGCTGTTTTTT.

In this sample, this clone turned up a few times. As DNA, the CDR3 is TGTGCCAGCAGCGGGACAGTCTATAGCAATCAGCCCCAGCATTTT. This translates into CASSGTVYSNQPQHF. The chain carries TRBV6-1 and TRBJ1-5; 7 bases are shared with TRBD1. V was pared by 6 bases and J by 0 bases, with 5 bases of the junction left unmatched. Germline assignment: CDR1 MNHNS and CDR2 SASEGT. The CDR3 consists of 15 residues.

This clone is judged medium-sized. The V and J genes are TRBV4-1 and TRBJ1-3; D gene uncertain. Germline V gene lookup returns CDR1 MGHRA and CDR2 YSYEKL. V gave up 0 bases and J gave up 3 bases, with 9 bases separating them. CDR3 length: 15 residues. CDR3 nucleotides: TGCGCCAGCAGCCAAGACACAGCGGGTGGAAACACCATATATTTT. It encodes CASSQDTAGGNTIYF.

The V call is TRBV5-6, the J call TRBJ2-2; D remains ambiguous. The CDR3 is made up of 11 amino acids. Trimming stripped 2 bases from V and 7 bases from J, with 3 bases between. Per germline, CDR1 SGHDT and CDR2 YYEEEE. CDR3 bases: TGTGCCAGCAGCTTTTACGGGGAGCTGTTTTTT. Its protein product is CASSFYGELFF.

This clone was detected only a few times. CDR3 sequence reads: CASGRGYTDTQYF. As DNA, the CDR3 is TGTGCCAGTGGACGGGGTTACACAGATACGCAGTATTTT. The V call is TRBV2, the J call TRBJ2-3; tentative D call: TRBD2 (5 bases). V was pared by 9 bases and J by 2 bases, with 12 bases between. The length of the CDR3 is 13 residues. Germline V CDR1 and CDR2: SNHLY, FYNNEI. The full variable domain, rest sourced from reference TRBV2 and TRBJ2-3, is EPEVTQTPSHQVTQMGQEVILRCVPISNHLYFYWYRQILGQKVEFLVSFYNNEISEKSEIFDDQFSVERPDGSNFTLKIRSTKLEDSAMYFCASGRGYTDTQYFGPGTRLTVL.

This clone occurred a few times. V usage is TRBV28 and J usage is TRBJ1-4; no definite D call. Trimming cost V 3 bases and J 6 bases, with 17 bases left between them. Germline CDR1 reads MDHEN; CDR2 reads SYDVKM. The CDR3 runs to 16 residues. CDR3 DNA sequence: TGTGCCAGCAGTTTTCCCCTTGACCGGTCCTATGAAAAACTGTTTTTT. Its protein is CASSFPLDRSYEKLFF.

V is TRBV27 and J is TRBJ2-7; the match to TRBD2 covers 8 bases. Per the germline V gene, CDR1 is MNHEY and CDR2 is SMNVEV (reference sequence). V lost 6 bases to trimming and J lost 7 bases; unmatched junction nucleotides: 8. This CDR3 is built from 13 residues. The CDR3 is CASRPGRAGEQYF. CDR3 nucleotides: TGTGCCAGCAGGCCCGGGAGGGCGGGAGAGCAGTACTTC.

The gene calls are TRBV30 and TRBJ1-2; D gene ambiguous. V lost 3 bases and J lost 3, with 17 bases in between. The CDR3 is 15 residues long. The germline CDR1 and CDR2 sequences are GTSNPN and SVGIG (reference sequence). The chain's CDR3 is CAWRGQLWAYYGYTF. The CDR3, as DNA: TGTGCCTGGAGAGGGCAACTCTGGGCCTACTATGGCTACACCTTC.